This T cell receptor (beta chain) came from a study of T cells in Graves' hyperthyroidism and ophthalmopathy. Study-level results: Most thyroid clonotypes that were expanded above 0.001 also turned up in blood.

Drawn at first hyperthyroidism diagnosis, the blood sample preceded any ophthalmopathy symptoms. The authors took PBMCs from over 8.5 ml fresh peripheral blood. The sample holds many counts of this clonotype. Its antigen remains unknown. Amplified TCR beta CDR3 regions came from RNA transcripts. Researchers ran a first-round RT-PCR on the TCR CDR3 using the HTBI primer set. TCRdb reanalysed the multiplex PCR reads using MiXCR and keeps one entry per CDR3 protein. The top ten clones hold almost 6% of a sample with 550,000 to 650,000 distinct CDR3 sequences, around 13% of them seen once. This receptor was obtained from a woman in her thirties with Graves' hyperthyroidism that later progressed to Graves' ophthalmopathy. The material sequenced was blood.

As DNA, the CDR3 is TGTGCCAGCAGCCGACGACAGAGCCTACCACTTCCTGAAGCTTTCTTT. This codes for CASSRRQSLPLPEAFF. The chain joins TRBV11-3 to TRBJ1-1; tentative D call: TRBD1 (5 bases). Germline loops: CDR1 SGHNT, CDR2 YENEEA. The CDR3 totals 16 residues. V dropped 5 bases and J dropped 6 bases, with 22 bases sitting between them.